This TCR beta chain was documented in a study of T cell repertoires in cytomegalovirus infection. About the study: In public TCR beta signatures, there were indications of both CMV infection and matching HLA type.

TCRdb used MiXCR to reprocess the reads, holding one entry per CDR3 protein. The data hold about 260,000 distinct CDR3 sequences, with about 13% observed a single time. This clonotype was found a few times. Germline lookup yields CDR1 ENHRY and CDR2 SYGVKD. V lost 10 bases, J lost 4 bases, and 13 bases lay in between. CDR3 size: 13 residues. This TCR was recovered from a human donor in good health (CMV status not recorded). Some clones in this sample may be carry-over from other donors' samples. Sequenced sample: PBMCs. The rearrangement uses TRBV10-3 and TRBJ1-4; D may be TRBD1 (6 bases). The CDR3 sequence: CATGQLDNEKLFF. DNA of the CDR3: TGTGCCACAGGACAGTTGGATAATGAAAAACTGTTTTTT.